Following are 26 T cell receptor beta chains from one sample sequenced in a study of OX40 agonist ivuxolimab in advanced cancers. Repertoires were generated with immunoSEQ multiplex PCR, while TCRdb's copy carries only in-frame clones and drops some. The sample includes roughly 92,000 clones, around nine tenths of them seen just once. The material was CD4+ or CD8+ T cells sorted from blood, obtained in a trial of the OX40 agonist ivuxolimab. The receptors shown here come from an adult with an advanced solid tumor such as melanoma, head and neck, liver or kidney cancer.

The chain joins TRBV7-3 to TRBJ2-7; D is undetermined. V lost 4 bases to trimming and J lost 5 bases, with 12 bases between them. In germline, CDR1 is SGHTA, CDR2 FQGTGA. This CDR3 contains 13 residues. CDR3 sequence: CASSSAPGDEQYF. The CDR3 DNA follows: TGTGCCAGCAGCTCGGCCCCAGGAGACGAGCAGTACTTC.

The chain has TRBV10-2 and TRBJ2-7; 9 bases fit TRBD1. Germline V gene data show CDR1 as WSHSY and CDR2 as SAAADI. The V and J ends lost 1 base and 1 base, in that order; junction bases with no gene match: 8. This CDR3 has 17 residues. CDR3 nucleotide sequence: TGCGCCAGCAGTGAGTTTGGAGTTGGGACAGGGTCCTACGAGCAGTACTTC. This translates into CASSEFGVGTGSYEQYF.

This rearrangement joins TRBV6-6 to TRBJ2-5; the D is unclear. V was clipped by 0 bases and J by 3 bases, with 11 bases between them. Germline V CDR1 and CDR2: MNHNY, SVGAGI (reference sequence). The CDR3 is 15 residues long. The CDR3 bases are TGTGCCAGCAGTTACTCCCCCAAAAGAAAAGAGACCCAGTACTTC. Protein sequence: CASSYSPKRKETQYF.

The CDR3 loop is CASSDGSGSADTQYF. CDR3 nucleotide sequence: TGTGCCAGCAGTGATGGTAGCGGGAGCGCAGATACGCAGTATTTT. The V and J genes are TRBV6-4 and TRBJ2-3; 9 bases agree with TRBD2. The V and J ends lost 3 bases and 4 bases, in that order; junction bases with no gene match: 5. The CDR3 sequence is 15 residues long. Germline V CDR1 and CDR2: MRHNA, SNTAGT.

This clone showed up just a few times. The chain recombines TRBV19 with TRBJ2-7, with D possibly being TRBD1 (5 bases). This CDR3 has 13 residues. CDR1 and CDR2 from the germline V gene are LNHDA and SQIVND (reference sequence). Trimming removed 3 bases at V and 2 bases at J, with 8 bases between. The CDR3: CASSIQGTYEQYF. The DNA for the CDR3 is TGTGCCAGTAGTATTCAGGGAACCTACGAGCAGTACTTC. Looking up the rest from reference TRBV19 and TRBJ2-7 gives the full variable domain: DGGITQSPKYLFRKEGQNVTLSCEQNLNHDAMYWYRQDPGQGLRLIYYSQIVNDFQKGDIAEGYSVSREKKESFPLTVTSAQKNPTAFYLCASSIQGTYEQYFGPGTRLTVT.

The chain joins TRBV11-2 to TRBJ1-1; no clear D gene. V dropped 1 base and J dropped 1 base, with 7 bases sitting between them. From germline, CDR1 is SGHAT and CDR2 FQNNGV. The CDR3 runs to 14 residues. The CDR3 DNA sequence: TGTGCCAGCAGCTTAGCGAACACGAACACTGAAGCTTTCTTT. Protein sequence: CASSLANTNTEAFF.

The CDR3 nucleotides are TGTGCCAGCAGTGGCAGGGGGACTAGCGGGAGCTCCTACAATGAGCAGTTCTTC. Translation: CASSGRGTSGSSYNEQFF. V usage is TRBV27 and J usage is TRBJ2-1, with 14 bases fitting TRBD2. The V gene's germline CDR1 is MNHEY and CDR2 SMNVEV (reference sequence). The ends lost 5 bases at V and 0 bases at J; junction bases unmatched: 6. This CDR3 is 18 amino acids long.

This rearrangement joins TRBV2 to TRBJ2-5; D is undetermined. V was cut by 4 bases and J by 2 bases, with 14 bases left in between. The germline V gene has CDR1 SNHLY and CDR2 FYNNEI. The CDR3 is made up of 15 amino acids. CDR3 bases: TGTGCCAGCAGTGGATTGGGGTATTTTCAAGAGACCCAGTACTTC. Translation gives CASSGLGYFQETQYF.

This chain uses TRBV11-3 with TRBJ2-5; possibly TRBD1 or TRBD2 for D (6 bases each). Trimming pared 6 bases from V and 1 base from J, leaving 15 bases between. The length of the CDR3 is 15 residues. CDR1 and CDR2 (germline): SGHNT, YENEEA. CDR3 bases: TGTGCCAGCAGTAAAGGGGGAGGATTCCAAGAGACCCAGTACTTC. Protein sequence: CASSKGGGFQETQYF.

This clone has just a few counts. V gene TRBV5-4 combines with J gene TRBJ2-1; D uncertain. Trimming removed 0 bases at V and 7 bases at J, with 11 bases between. The CDR3 contains 14 residues. Germline V gene sequence: CDR1 SGHNT, CDR2 YYREEE (reference sequence). CDR3 sequence (DNA): TGTGCCAGCAGCTTGGAAGCCACTACTAATGAGCAGTTCTTC. This codes for CASSLEATTNEQFF.

The gene calls are TRBV4-2 and TRBJ1-1; D is ambiguous. V was cut by 5 bases and J by 0 bases, with 1 base left in between. The CDR3 spans 11 residues. Germline CDR1 is LGHNA and CDR2 is YNFKEQ. CDR3 nucleotide sequence: TGTGCCAGCAGCTTGAACACTGAAGCTTTCTTT. Its translation is CASSLNTEAFF.

This chain links TRBV11-2 with TRBJ2-1; 8 nucleotides line up with TRBD1. CDR1 is SGHAT, CDR2 FQNNGV, per germline. V lost 4 bases to trimming and J lost 4 bases; unmatched junction nucleotides: 12. This CDR3 spans 17 amino acids. The CDR3 is CASSSHPSGGIYNEQFF. CDR3 coding DNA: TGTGCCAGCAGCTCCCACCCCTCAGGGGGCATTTACAATGAGCAGTTCTTC.

The chain is built from TRBV10-3 and TRBJ1-3; D remains unclear. The V end lost 1 base, the J end lost 3 bases, and 16 bases lay between the germline ends. Germline V lookup: CDR1 ENHRY, CDR2 SYGVKD. The CDR3 loop spans 17 amino acids. The chain's CDR3 is CAISEWTGGPNGNTIYF. The CDR3 DNA sequence: TGTGCCATCAGTGAGTGGACCGGCGGTCCTAATGGAAACACCATATATTTT.

The rearrangement uses TRBV5-1 and TRBJ1-5; 11 nucleotides match TRBD1. CDR3 length: 16 amino acids. The ends lost 0 bases at V and 6 bases at J; junction bases unmatched: 5. Germline V gene data show CDR1 as SGHRS and CDR2 as YFSETQ. The CDR3 spells CASSLGTGGRVQPQHF. The CDR3 DNA reads TGCGCCAGCAGCTTGGGGACAGGGGGCCGCGTTCAGCCCCAGCATTTT.

The gene calls are TRBV27 and TRBJ2-5; TRBD2 might be the D (6 bases). The CDR3 has 16 amino acids. Deletions cut 0 bases from V and 2 bases from J, with 13 bases between. Germline V gives CDR1 MNHEY, CDR2 SMNVEV (reference sequence). The CDR3, as DNA: TGTGCCAGCAGTTTATCATTCGGGGGACCTCAAGAGACCCAGTACTTC. Translating gives CASSLSFGGPQETQYF.

This chain's CDR3 is CASSLAAFTNYGYTF. The CDR3 bases are TGTGCCAGCAGCTTAGCGGCGTTTACTAACTATGGCTACACCTTC. V usage is TRBV7-9 and J usage is TRBJ1-2; D is uncertain. The CDR3 length is 15 residues. From germline, CDR1 is SEHNR and CDR2 FQNEAQ (reference sequence). Trimming cost V 0 bases and J 0 bases, with 8 bases left between them.

This sequence joins TRBV5-1 and TRBJ2-3; tentative D call: TRBD1 (6 bases). V lost 4 bases to trimming and J lost 3 bases, with 12 bases between them. The CDR3 contains 14 residues. The germline CDR1 and CDR2 sequences are SGHRS and YFSETQ. The CDR3 region is CASSPTGVTDTQYF. CDR3 bases: TGCGCCAGCAGCCCGACAGGAGTTACAGATACGCAGTATTTT.

The chain couples TRBV6-6 to TRBJ2-7; 11 nucleotides line up with TRBD2. J was trimmed by 2 bases and V by 6 bases; bases with no gene match: 6. The germline gives CDR1 MNHNY, CDR2 SVGAGI (reference sequence). The CDR3 covers 15 residues. The CDR3 sequence is CASRGLAELTYEQYF. The CDR3 region has the DNA TGTGCCAGCAGGGGACTAGCGGAATTAACCTACGAGCAGTACTTC.

The J gene is TRBJ1-1, the V gene TRBV30; unclear D gene. The V gene's germline CDR1 is GTSNPN and CDR2 SVGIG (reference sequence). V lost 4 bases and J 5 bases, leaving 14 bases between the germline ends. The CDR3 covers 13 residues. DNA for the CDR3: TGTGCCTGGACGCCGATCGGTTTGACTGAAGCTTTCTTT. Residues: CAWTPIGLTEAFF.

The V call is TRBV28, the J call TRBJ1-1; TRBD1 matches 7 bases. Trimming cost V 5 bases and J 5 bases; bases outside gene matches: 20. Germline V lookup: CDR1 MDHEN, CDR2 SYDVKM. CDR3 length: 18 residues. CDR3 protein: CASSPPTGRKTVGTEAFF. CDR3 in DNA: TGTGCCAGCAGTCCGCCGACAGGGCGCAAGACAGTGGGGACTGAAGCTTTCTTT. The full variable domain, its missing parts supplied by reference TRBV28 and TRBJ1-1, is DVKVTQSSRYLVKRTGEKVFLECVQDMDHENMFWYRQDPGLGLRLIYFSYDVKMKEKGDIPEGYSVSREKKERFSLILESASTNQTSMYLCASSPPTGRKTVGTEAFFGQGTRLTVV.

The CDR3 protein is CASSLAGLAAGHEQFF. The CDR3 DNA reads as TGTGCCAGCAGCTTAGCAGGGCTAGCTGCGGGCCATGAGCAGTTCTTC. V and J are TRBV7-9 and TRBJ2-1; TRBD2 is a possible D gene (5 bases). The germline V gene has CDR1 SEHNR and CDR2 FQNEAQ (reference sequence). Trimming took 0 bases from V and 8 from J, leaving 17 bases between them. CDR3 length equals 16 residues.

This clone is a singleton in its sample. The chain uses TRBV19 and TRBJ2-2; possibly TRBD2 for D (6 bases). Germline values: CDR1 LNHDA, CDR2 SQIVND (reference sequence). This CDR3 is 17 amino acids long. The ends were cut back, 7 bases at V and 4 bases at J, with 22 bases in the middle. The CDR3 protein is CASTPPGRTMGTGELFF. The CDR3 DNA follows: TGTGCCAGTACTCCTCCCGGGAGAACTATGGGCACCGGGGAGCTGTTTTTT.

The CDR3 region has the DNA TGTGCCAGTAGCCCCACCCGACTAGCGAGGAATGAGCAGTTCTTC. The encoded protein is CASSPTRLARNEQFF. The rearrangement joins TRBV19 to TRBJ2-1; 8 bases line up with TRBD2. This CDR3 contains 15 residues. Trimming removed 6 bases from V and 7 bases from J; junction bases left unmatched: 11. Germline V gene data show CDR1 as LNHDA and CDR2 as SQIVND (reference sequence). The complete variable domain, with remaining parts taken from reference TRBV19 and TRBJ2-1, reads DGGITQSPKYLFRKEGQNVTLSCEQNLNHDAMYWYRQDPGQGLRLIYYSQIVNDFQKGDIAEGYSVSREKKESFPLTVTSAQKNPTAFYLCASSPTRLARNEQFFGPGTRLTVL.

This rearrangement joins TRBV7-6 to TRBJ1-2, with D possibly being TRBD1 (5 bases). Germline V lookup: CDR1 SGHVS, CDR2 FNYEAQ. Trimming left V 4 bases short and J 5 bases short, with 11 bases between. The CDR3 extends over 13 amino acids. DNA of the CDR3: TGTGCCAGCAGCTCCCTTGCAGGGTATGGCTACACCTTC. It translates to CASSSLAGYGYTF. The whole variable domain, filled in from reference TRBV7-6 and TRBJ1-2, reads GAGVSQSPRYKVTKRGQDVALRCDPISGHVSLYWYRQALGQGPEFLTYFNYEAQQDKSGLPNDRFSAERPEGSISTLTIQRTEQRDSAMYRCASSSLAGYGYTFGSGTRLTVV.

The gene calls are TRBV18 and TRBJ2-3; D gene uncertain. Trimming pared 3 bases from V and 4 bases from J, leaving 8 bases between. Germline-derived CDR1 and CDR2 are KGHSH and LQKENI. The CDR3 is 13 amino acids. CDR3 DNA sequence: TGTGCCAGCTCACCGGTGGAGTCAGATACGCAGTATTTT. The encoded protein is CASSPVESDTQYF.

This chain links TRBV28 with TRBJ2-2, with D unclear. V was pared by 7 bases and J by 6 bases, with 15 bases between. The germline gives CDR1 MDHEN, CDR2 SYDVKM. This CDR3 comprises 14 residues. The CDR3 region has the DNA TGTGCCAGCATAACTCGGACCCGGCCCGGGGAGCTGTTTTTT. Translating it yields CASITRTRPGELFF.